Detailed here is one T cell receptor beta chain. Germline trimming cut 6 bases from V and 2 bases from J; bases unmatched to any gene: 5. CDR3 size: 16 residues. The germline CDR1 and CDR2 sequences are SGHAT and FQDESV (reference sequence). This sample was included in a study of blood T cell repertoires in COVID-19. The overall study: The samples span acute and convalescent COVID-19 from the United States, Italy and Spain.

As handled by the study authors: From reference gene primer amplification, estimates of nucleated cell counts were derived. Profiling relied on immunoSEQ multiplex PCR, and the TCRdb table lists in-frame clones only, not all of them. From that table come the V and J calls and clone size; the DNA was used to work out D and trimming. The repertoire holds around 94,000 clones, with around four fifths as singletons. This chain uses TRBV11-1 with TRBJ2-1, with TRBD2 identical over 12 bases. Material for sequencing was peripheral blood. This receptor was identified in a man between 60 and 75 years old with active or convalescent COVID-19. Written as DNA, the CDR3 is TGTGCCAGCAGTTCCGGACTAGCGGGGCCCTACAATGAGCAGTTCTTC. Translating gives CASSSGLAGPYNEQFF.